These T cell receptor beta chains were read from a single sample in a study of shared clonotypes between healthy human individuals. The method was immunoSEQ multiplex PCR; TCRdb's version includes in-frame clones alone and lacks a portion of them. Of about 980,000 clones listed, over 75% are singletons. Sequenced material: memory CD4+ T cells sorted from blood. Every receptor here comes from a man younger than 35 in good health. The CDR3 runs from the conserved cysteine through the conserved F or W. The D gene is left open where the match is weak. Size is omitted from some rows. Given values are once, few, many or a class for expanded clones.

D,size,V,J,CDR3,DNA
-,-,TRBV9,TRBJ1-1,CASSVGHSEDTEAFF,TGTGCCAGCAGCGTAGGGCATTCTGAGGACACTGAAGCTTTCTTT
TRBD1,-,TRBV19,TRBJ1-2,CASSPGQGLYGYTF,TGTGCCAGTAGTCCCGGACAGGGGTTATATGGCTACACCTTC
-,-,TRBV6-1,TRBJ1-6,CASSDGGFSNSPLHF,TGTGCCAGCAGTGACGGGGGTTTTTCAAATTCACCCCTCCACTTT
-,-,TRBV6-5,TRBJ2-5,CASSYSRPLDRETQYF,TGTGCCAGCAGTTACTCGAGGCCCCTGGACCGAGAGACCCAGTACTTC
TRBD1,-,TRBV2,TRBJ2-5,CASSEGQGYRETQYF,TGTGCCAGCAGTGAAGGACAGGGGTATAGAGAGACCCAGTACTTC
TRBD1,-,TRBV10-3,TRBJ1-1,CAISERQGGRAEAFF,TGTGCCATCAGTGAGCGACAGGGAGGTCGCGCTGAAGCTTTCTTT
TRBD1,-,TRBV5-4,TRBJ1-2,CASSPGTAYGYTF,TGTGCCAGCAGCCCAGGGACAGCCTATGGCTACACCTTC
TRBD2,few,TRBV2,TRBJ2-5,CASSGTVAGGGETQYF,TGTGCCAGCAGTGGAACGGTAGCGGGGGGAGGGGAGACCCAGTACTTC
TRBD1,once,TRBV11-2,TRBJ2-6,CASRHPGQGVSGANVLTF,TGTGCCAGCAGGCATCCGGGACAGGGCGTCTCTGGGGCCAACGTCCTGACTTTC
TRBD2,-,TRBV28,TRBJ2-7,CASSLVASGSYEQYF,TGTGCCAGCAGTTTAGTAGCTAGCGGGAGTTACGAGCAGTACTTC
TRBD2,-,TRBV5-4,TRBJ2-3,CASSLKVAGGSTDTQYF,TGTGCCAGCAGCCTAAAAGTGGCGGGGGGGAGCACAGATACGCAGTATTTT
-,many,TRBV5-8,TRBJ1-3,CASSSWSRQLTTPGNTIYF,TGTGCCAGCAGCTCTTGGTCGCGACAGCTAACCACTCCCGGAAACACCATATATTTT
-,-,TRBV7-8,TRBJ1-5,CASSFDGIGNQPQHF,TGTGCCAGCAGCTTCGACGGAATTGGCAATCAGCCCCAGCATTTT
-,-,TRBV9,TRBJ1-3,CASSAALGSGNTIYF,TGTGCCAGCAGCGCCGCTTTGGGCTCTGGAAACACCATATATTTT
-,-,TRBV5-4,TRBJ2-5,CASSLADRETQYF,TGTGCCAGCAGCTTGGCCGACAGGGAGACCCAGTACTTC
-,once,TRBV29-1,TRBJ1-3,CSVEGSGNTIYF,TGCAGCGTTGAGGGCTCTGGAAACACCATATATTTT
TRBD1,-,TRBV7-3,TRBJ1-1,CASSLGGTANTEAFF,TGTGCCAGCAGCTTAGGAGGGACAGCGAACACTGAAGCTTTCTTT
-,-,TRBV19,TRBJ2-7,CASRENGREQYF,TGTGCCAGTAGGGAAAACGGGAGAGAGCAGTACTTC
-,-,TRBV5-4,TRBJ2-3,CASSFSSTDTQYF,TGTGCCAGCAGCTTCTCTAGCACAGATACGCAGTATTTT
TRBD2,-,TRBV2,TRBJ2-7,CASKRGTYEQYF,TGTGCCAGCAAGCGGGGAACCTACGAGCAGTACTTC
TRBD2,-,TRBV10-2,TRBJ2-3,CASFSGLPPDTQYF,TGCGCCAGCTTTAGCGGGTTGCCCCCAGATACGCAGTATTTT
-,few,TRBV18,TRBJ1-6,CASSTNRNSPLHF,TGTGCCAGCTCAACAAACAGAAATTCACCCCTCCACTTT
-,-,TRBV30,TRBJ1-4,CAFLRGFSGELFF,TGTGCCTTCCTAAGGGGGTTTAGTGGAGAACTGTTTTTT
-,once,TRBV6-5,TRBJ2-7,CASSNRYEQYF,TGTGCCAGCAGTAACCGCTACGAGCAGTACTTC
TRBD2,-,TRBV29-1,TRBJ2-3,CSVLPAGVGVTQYF,TGCAGCGTTCTACCAGCGGGGGTAGGCGTTACGCAGTATTTT
TRBD1,many,TRBV9,TRBJ2-7,CASSVLGQSYEQYF,TGTGCCAGCAGCGTATTGGGACAGTCCTACGAGCAGTACTTC
TRBD1,-,TRBV5-1,TRBJ2-7,CASSKDGQGYEQYF,TGCGCCAGCAGCAAAGACGGACAGGGCTACGAGCAGTACTTC
TRBD2,-,TRBV4-1,TRBJ2-1,CASSPRLAGGYNEQFF,TGCGCCAGCAGCCCTAGACTAGCGGGGGGCTACAATGAGCAGTTCTTC
-,-,TRBV7-2,TRBJ2-7,CASSFGGQRYEQYF,TGTGCCAGCAGCTTCGGGGGCCAAAGATACGAGCAGTACTTC
-,-,TRBV30,TRBJ2-4,CAWSDPPHIQYF,TGTGCCTGGAGTGACCCCCCCCACATTCAGTACTTC
TRBD1,-,TRBV6-6,TRBJ1-6,CASSPGQGLGSPLHF,TGTGCCAGCAGTCCCGGACAGGGGCTCGGCTCACCCCTCCACTTT
-,-,TRBV20-1,TRBJ2-5,CSAGLETQYF,TGCAGTGCGGGTTTAGAGACCCAGTACTTC